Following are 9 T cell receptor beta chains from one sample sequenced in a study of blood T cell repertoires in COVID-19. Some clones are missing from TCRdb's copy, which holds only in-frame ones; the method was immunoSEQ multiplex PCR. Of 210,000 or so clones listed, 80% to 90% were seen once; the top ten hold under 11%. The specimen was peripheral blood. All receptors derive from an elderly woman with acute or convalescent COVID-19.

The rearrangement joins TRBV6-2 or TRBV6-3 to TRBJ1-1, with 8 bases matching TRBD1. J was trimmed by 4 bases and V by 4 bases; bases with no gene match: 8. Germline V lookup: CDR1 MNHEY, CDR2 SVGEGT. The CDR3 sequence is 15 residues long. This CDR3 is CASSLGQGVGTEAFF. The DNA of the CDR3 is TGTGCCAGCAGTTTAGGACAGGGAGTAGGCACTGAAGCTTTCTTT.

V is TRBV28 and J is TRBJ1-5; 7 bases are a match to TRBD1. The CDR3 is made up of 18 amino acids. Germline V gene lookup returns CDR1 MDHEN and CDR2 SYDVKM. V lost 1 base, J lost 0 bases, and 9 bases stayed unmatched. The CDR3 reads CASSLSGDSYYSNQPQHF. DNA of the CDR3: TGTGCCAGCAGTTTATCCGGGGACAGCTACTATAGCAATCAGCCCCAGCATTTT.

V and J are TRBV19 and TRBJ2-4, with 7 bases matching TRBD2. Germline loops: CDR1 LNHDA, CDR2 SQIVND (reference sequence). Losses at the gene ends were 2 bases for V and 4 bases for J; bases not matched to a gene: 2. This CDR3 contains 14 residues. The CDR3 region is CASSITGGKNIQYF. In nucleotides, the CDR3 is TGTGCCAGTAGTATAACGGGGGGTAAAAACATTCAGTACTTC. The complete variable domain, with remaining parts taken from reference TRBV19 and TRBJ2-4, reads DGGITQSPKYLFRKEGQNVTLSCEQNLNHDAMYWYRQDPGQGLRLIYYSQIVNDFQKGDIAEGYSVSREKKESFPLTVTSAQKNPTAFYLCASSITGGKNIQYFGAGTRLSVL.

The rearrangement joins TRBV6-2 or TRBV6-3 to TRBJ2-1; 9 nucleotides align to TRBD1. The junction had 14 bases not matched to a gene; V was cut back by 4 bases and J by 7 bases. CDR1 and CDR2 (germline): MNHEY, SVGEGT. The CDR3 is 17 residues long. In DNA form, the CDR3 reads TGTGCCAGCAGTTTAACTCGGACCGGGACAGGGTGGAATGAGCAGTTCTTC. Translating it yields CASSLTRTGTGWNEQFF.

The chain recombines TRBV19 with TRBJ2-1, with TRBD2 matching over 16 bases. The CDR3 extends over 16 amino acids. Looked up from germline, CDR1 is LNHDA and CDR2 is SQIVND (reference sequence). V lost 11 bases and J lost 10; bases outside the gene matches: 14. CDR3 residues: CASYSGTSGRAGEQFF. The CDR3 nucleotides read TGTGCCTCGTACTCCGGGACTAGCGGGAGGGCAGGAGAGCAGTTCTTC.

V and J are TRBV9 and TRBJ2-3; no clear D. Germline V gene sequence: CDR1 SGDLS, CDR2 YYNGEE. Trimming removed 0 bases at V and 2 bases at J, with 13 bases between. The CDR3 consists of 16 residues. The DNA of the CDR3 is TGTGCCAGCAGCGTAGGAGGAGAACCTCCCACAGATACGCAGTATTTT. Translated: CASSVGGEPPTDTQYF.

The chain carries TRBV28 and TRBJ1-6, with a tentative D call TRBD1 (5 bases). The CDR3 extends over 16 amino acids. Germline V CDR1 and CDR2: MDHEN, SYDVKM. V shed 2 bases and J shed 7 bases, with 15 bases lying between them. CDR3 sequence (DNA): TGTGCCAGCAGTTTACCGTTCCGACAGACAAATTCACCCCTCCACTTT. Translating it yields CASSLPFRQTNSPLHF.

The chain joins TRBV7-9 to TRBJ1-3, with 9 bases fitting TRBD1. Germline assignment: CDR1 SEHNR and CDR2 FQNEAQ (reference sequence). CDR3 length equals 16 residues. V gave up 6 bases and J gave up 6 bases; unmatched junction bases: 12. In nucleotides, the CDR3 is TGTGCCAGCAGGGCCCCGGGACAGGGATTCGCAAACACCATATATTTT. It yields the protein CASRAPGQGFANTIYF.

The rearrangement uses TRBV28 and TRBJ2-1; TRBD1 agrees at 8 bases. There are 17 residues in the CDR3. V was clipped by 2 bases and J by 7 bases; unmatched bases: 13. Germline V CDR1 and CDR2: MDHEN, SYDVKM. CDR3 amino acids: CASSLALPGGLLNEQFF. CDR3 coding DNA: TGTGCCAGCAGTTTAGCGCTTCCAGGGGGCCTTTTGAATGAGCAGTTCTTC.